This T cell receptor beta chain was captured in a study of molecular identifiers for immune sequencing clone quantification. About the research overall: Naive CD8 cell RNA, from 20,000 or 100,000 cells, was split five ways in replicates, with four sequenced. The study's findings and limits: In naive cells, under 1% of molecules belonged to clones above 20 RNA copies, against over 97% in effector cells.

From the PCR reads, TCRdb called clonotypes with MiXCR, one entry per CDR3 protein. The sample includes just over 95,000 distinct CDR3 sequences, 20% to 25% of them seen just once. A remark on this clonotype: The antigen remains undetermined.

V lost 5 bases to trimming and J lost 6 bases, with 7 bases between them. Germline CDR1 reads MNHNS; CDR2 reads SASEGT. The CDR3 is 12 residues long. The V gene is TRBV6-1, the J gene TRBJ2-2, with D perhaps TRBD2 (5 bases). Sequencing was carried out using naive CD8+ T cells from blood, with Jurkat cell RNA spiked in. The subset was: FACS-sorted CD8+CD4-CCR7+CD45RA+ naive T cells. This receptor was identified in a human donor in good health. Some libraries in this study had Jurkat cell RNA spiked in. CDR3 amino acids: CASSPDSGELFF. In nucleotides, the CDR3 is TGTGCCAGCAGTCCGGACTCCGGGGAGCTGTTTTTT.